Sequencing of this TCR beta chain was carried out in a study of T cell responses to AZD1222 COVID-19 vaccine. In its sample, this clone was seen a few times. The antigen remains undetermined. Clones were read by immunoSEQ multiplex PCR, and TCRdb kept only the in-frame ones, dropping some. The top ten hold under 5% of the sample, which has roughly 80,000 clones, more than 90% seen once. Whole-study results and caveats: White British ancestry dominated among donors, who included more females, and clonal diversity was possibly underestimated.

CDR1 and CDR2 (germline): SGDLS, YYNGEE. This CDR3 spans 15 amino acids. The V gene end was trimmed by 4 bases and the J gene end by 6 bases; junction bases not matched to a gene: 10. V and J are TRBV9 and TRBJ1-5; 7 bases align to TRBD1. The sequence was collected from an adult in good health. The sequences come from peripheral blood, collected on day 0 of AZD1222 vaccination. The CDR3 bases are TGTGCCAGCAGCTCATTAGGGACAGATAGTCAGCCCCAGCATTTT. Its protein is CASSSLGTDSQPQHF.